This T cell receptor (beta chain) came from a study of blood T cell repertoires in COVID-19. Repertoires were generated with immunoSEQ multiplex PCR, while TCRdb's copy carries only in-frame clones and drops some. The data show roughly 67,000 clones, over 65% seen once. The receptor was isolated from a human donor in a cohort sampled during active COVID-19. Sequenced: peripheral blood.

The CDR3 loop is CASSTRLAGRYEQYF. CDR3 sequence (DNA): TGTGCCAGCAGCACTAGACTAGCGGGGCGGTACGAGCAGTACTTC. V gene TRBV5-6 combines with J gene TRBJ2-7, with TRBD2 matching over 11 bases. The V and J ends lost 4 bases and 4 bases, in that order; junction bases with no gene match: 7. The CDR3 totals 15 residues. Per germline, CDR1 SGHDT and CDR2 YYEEEE.